This entry lists 5 T cell receptor beta chains sequenced from one sample in a study of shared clonotypes between healthy human individuals (TCRdb year 2020). Library prep was done by the immunoSEQ multiplex PCR assay. The table was pulled from immuneACCESS by TCRdb, which kept in-frame rearrangements only. Such tables lose some clones; where checked, under half of the loss comes from unresolved V genes, and the rest has no known cause. Recorded for this sample are hundreds of thousands of clones; around four fifths of them occurred a single time. In total, the top ten clones hold 1.5% to 2% of the sample. The sequencing sample was made of memory CD4+ T cells sorted from blood. This sample's cell subset or site label indicates: CD45RA-negative fraction. The receptors were gathered from a woman younger than 45 in good health.

This clone occurred many times. The chain combines TRBV19 with TRBJ1-1, with 11 bases aligning to TRBD1. Germline CDR1 reads LNHDA; CDR2 reads SQIVND (reference sequence). The CDR3 has 18 amino acids. The trim removed 4 bases at V and 0 bases at J, leaving 10 bases unmatched. For the CDR3, the DNA is TGTGCCAGTAGTAGGAGGACAGGGGGCGACCTTATGAACACTGAAGCTTTCTTT. This codes for CASSRRTGGDLMNTEAFF.

The V call is TRBV6-1, the J call TRBJ1-1; D possibly corresponds to TRBD1 (5 bases). V lost 6 bases, J lost 4 bases, and 18 bases lay in between. Looked up from germline, CDR1 is MNHNS and CDR2 is SASEGT. This CDR3 is 15 amino acids long. CDR3 nucleotides: TGTGCCAGCAGGGCCCTGAAGGGACGGGGCACTGAAGCTTTCTTT. As protein: CASRALKGRGTEAFF.

A single count supports this clone. This rearrangement joins TRBV7-8 to TRBJ1-5; D might be TRBD1 (6 bases). V lost 1 base and J 7 bases, leaving 17 bases between the germline ends. The germline gives CDR1 SGHVS, CDR2 FQNEAQ. This CDR3 contains 16 residues. The CDR3 here is CASSLDTGNVGQPQHF. CDR3 nucleotides: TGTGCCAGCAGCTTAGACACAGGGAATGTTGGACAGCCCCAGCATTTT.

This chain links TRBV9 with TRBJ2-2, with TRBD2 identical over 9 bases. V was clipped by 0 bases and J by 4 bases; unmatched bases: 4. CDR3 length: 16 residues. CDR1 is SGDLS, CDR2 YYNGEE, per germline. CDR3 protein: CASSVVGSGGTGELFF. Written as DNA, the CDR3 is TGTGCCAGCAGCGTAGTTGGTAGCGGGGGCACCGGGGAGCTGTTTTTT.

Turning to this clone: Distinct nucleotide sequences in the sample also encode this CDR3. V gene TRBV27 combines with J gene TRBJ1-1, with 7 bases that match TRBD1. The CDR3 has 15 amino acids. V shed 2 bases, J shed 0 bases, and the junction held 3 bases outside the gene matches. Germline V lookup: CDR1 MNHEY, CDR2 SMNVEV (reference sequence). CDR3 in DNA: TGTGCCAGCAGTTTAAGGACAGGATTGAACACTGAAGCTTTCTTT. This encodes CASSLRTGLNTEAFF.